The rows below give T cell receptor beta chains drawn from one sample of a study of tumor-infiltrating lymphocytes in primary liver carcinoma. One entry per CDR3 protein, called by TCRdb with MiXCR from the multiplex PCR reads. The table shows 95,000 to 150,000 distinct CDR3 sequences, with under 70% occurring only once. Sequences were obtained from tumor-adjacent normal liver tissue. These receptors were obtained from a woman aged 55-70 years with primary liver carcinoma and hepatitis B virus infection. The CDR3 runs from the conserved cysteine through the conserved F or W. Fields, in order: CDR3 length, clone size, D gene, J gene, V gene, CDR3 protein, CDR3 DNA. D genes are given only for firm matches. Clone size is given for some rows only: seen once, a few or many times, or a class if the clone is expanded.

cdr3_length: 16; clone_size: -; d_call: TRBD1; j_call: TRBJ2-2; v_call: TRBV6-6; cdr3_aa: CASSFSKTGLTGELFF; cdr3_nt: TGTGCCAGCAGTTTCTCTAAGACAGGGCTGACCGGGGAGCTGTTTTTT
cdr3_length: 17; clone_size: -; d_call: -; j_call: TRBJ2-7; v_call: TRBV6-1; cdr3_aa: CASSEVAVREFLYDQYF; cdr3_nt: TGTGCCAGCAGTGAAGTGGCCGTGAGGGAGTTCTTGTACGATCAGTACTTC
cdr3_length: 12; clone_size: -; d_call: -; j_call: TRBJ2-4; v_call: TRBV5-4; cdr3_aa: CASSLGGGGQYF; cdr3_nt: TGTGCCAGCAGCTTGGGAGGCGGTGGACAGTACTTC
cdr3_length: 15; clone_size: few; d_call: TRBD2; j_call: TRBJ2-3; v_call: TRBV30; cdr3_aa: CAWTLAGGLSDTQYF; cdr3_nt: TGTGCCTGGACACTAGCGGGAGGGCTATCAGATACGCAGTATTTT
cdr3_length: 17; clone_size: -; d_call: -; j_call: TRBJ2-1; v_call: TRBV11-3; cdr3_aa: CVSSLDRRSSAYNEQFF; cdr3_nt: TGTGTCAGTAGCTTAGATCGAAGATCCTCTGCCTACAATGAGCAGTTCTTC
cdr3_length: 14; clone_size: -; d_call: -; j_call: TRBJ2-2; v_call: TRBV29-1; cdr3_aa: CSAWAGRNTWELFF; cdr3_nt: TGCAGCGCCTGGGCCGGGAGAAACACCTGGGAGCTGTTTTTT
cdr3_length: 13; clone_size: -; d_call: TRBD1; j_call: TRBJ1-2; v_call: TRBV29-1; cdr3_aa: CSVEIGGERSYTF; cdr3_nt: TGCAGCGTTGAAATAGGGGGCGAAAGAAGCTACACCTTC
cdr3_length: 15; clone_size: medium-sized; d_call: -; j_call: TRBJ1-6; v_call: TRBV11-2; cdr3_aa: CASSFVMDSNSPLHF; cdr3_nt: TGTGCCAGCAGCTTTGTGATGGACAGTAATTCACCCCTCCACTTT
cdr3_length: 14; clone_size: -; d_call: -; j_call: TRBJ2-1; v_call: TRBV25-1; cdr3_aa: CASRKQASYIEQFF; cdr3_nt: TGTGCCAGCAGGAAACAGGCATCCTACATTGAGCAGTTCTTC
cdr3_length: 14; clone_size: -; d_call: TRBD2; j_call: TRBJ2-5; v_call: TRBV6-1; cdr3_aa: CASSIGLVQETQYF; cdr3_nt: TGTGCCAGCAGTATAGGACTAGTTCAAGAGACCCAGTACTTC
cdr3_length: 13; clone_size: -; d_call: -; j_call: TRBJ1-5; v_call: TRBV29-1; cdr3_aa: CGVARDNNQPQHF; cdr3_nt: TGCGGCGTTGCACGGGACAACAATCAGCCCCAGCACTTT
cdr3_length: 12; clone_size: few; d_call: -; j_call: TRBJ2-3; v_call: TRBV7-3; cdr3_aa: CASSLDTDTQYF; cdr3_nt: TGTGCCAGCAGTTTGGACACAGATACGCAGTATTTT
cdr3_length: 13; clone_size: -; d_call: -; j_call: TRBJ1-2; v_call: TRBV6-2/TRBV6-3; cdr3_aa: CASRRPRIYVYTF; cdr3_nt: TGTGCCAGTAGGCGGCCGAGGATCTACGTCTACACCTTC
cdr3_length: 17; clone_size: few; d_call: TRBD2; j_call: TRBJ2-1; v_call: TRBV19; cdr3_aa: CASSPGTSGRVYNEQFF; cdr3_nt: TGTGCCAGTAGTCCAGGGACTAGCGGGAGGGTCTACAATGAGCAGTTCTTC
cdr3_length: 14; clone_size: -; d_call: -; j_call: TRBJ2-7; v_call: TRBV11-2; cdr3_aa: CASGLAVRTYEQYF; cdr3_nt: TGTGCCAGCGGCTTAGCCGTGAGAACCTACGAACAGTACTTC
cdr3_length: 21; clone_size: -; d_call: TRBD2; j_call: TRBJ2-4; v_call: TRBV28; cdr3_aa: CAKFSSSQGTSGRPARNIQYF; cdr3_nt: TGTGCCAAATTTTCCTCAAGCCAAGGGACTAGCGGGAGGCCCGCCAGAAACATTCAGTACTTC
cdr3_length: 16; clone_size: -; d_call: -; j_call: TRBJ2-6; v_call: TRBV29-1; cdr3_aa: CSVERQTSSGANVLTF; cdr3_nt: TGCAGCGTTGAAAGGCAGACCAGCTCTGGGGCCAACGTCCTGACTTTT
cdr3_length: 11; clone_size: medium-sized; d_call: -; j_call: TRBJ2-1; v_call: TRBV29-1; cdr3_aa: CSVALDVEQFF; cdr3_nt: TGCAGCGTTGCGCTAGATGTTGAGCAGTTCTTC
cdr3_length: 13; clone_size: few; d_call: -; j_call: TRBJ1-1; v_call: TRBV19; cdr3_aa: CASSIIGGTEAFF; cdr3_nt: TGTGCCAGTAGTATTATCGGGGGGACTGAAGCTTTCTTT
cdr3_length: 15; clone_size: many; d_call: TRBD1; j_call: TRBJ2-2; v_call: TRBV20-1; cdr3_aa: CSARSQGAGTGELFF; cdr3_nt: TGCAGTGCTAGAAGTCAGGGGGCCGGGACCGGGGAGCTGTTTTTT
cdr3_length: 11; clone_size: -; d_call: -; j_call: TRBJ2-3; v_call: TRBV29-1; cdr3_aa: CSVVGRERVNF; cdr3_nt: TGCAGCGTGGTGGGCAGGGAGAGAGTGAATTTT
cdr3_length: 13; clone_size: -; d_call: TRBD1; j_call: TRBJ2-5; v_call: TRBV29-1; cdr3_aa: CSVGTGDSETRYF; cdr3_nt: TGCAGCGTTGGAACAGGGGACAGTGAGACCCGGTACTTC
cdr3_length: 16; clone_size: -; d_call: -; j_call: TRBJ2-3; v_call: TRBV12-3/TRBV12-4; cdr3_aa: CASSLLRDPNTDTQYF; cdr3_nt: TGTGCCAGCAGTTTGCTGAGAGACCCTAACACAGATACGCAGTATTTT
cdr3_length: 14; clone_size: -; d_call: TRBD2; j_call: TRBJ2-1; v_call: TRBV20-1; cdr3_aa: CSARGLAGGGWQFF; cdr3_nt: TGCAGTGCTAGGGGTTTAGCGGGAGGTGGGTGGCAGTTCTTC
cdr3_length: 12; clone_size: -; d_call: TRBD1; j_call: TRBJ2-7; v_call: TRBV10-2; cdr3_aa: CATRDRATEQYF; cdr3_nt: TGCGCCACCCGGGACAGGGCTACAGAGCAATACTTC
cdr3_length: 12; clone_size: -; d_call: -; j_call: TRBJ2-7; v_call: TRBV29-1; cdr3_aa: CRVEEQFYEQYF; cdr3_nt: TGCAGGGTTGAAGAGCAGTTCTACGAGCAGTACTTC
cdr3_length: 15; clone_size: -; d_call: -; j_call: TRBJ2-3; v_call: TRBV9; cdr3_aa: CASSVAAESTDTQYF; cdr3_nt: TGTGCCAGCAGCGTAGCGGCGGAGAGCACAGATACGCAGTATTTT
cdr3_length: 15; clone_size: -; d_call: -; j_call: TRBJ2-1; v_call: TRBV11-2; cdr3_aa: CASSFNRGTSDEQFF; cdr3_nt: TGTGCCAGCAGCTTTAATCGGGGAACCTCCGATGAGCAGTTCTTC
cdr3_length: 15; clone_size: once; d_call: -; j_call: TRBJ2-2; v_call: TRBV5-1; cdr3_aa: CTSNRGTFNTGELFF; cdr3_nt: TGCACCAGCAACCGAGGGACTTTTAACACCGGGGAGCTGTTTTTT
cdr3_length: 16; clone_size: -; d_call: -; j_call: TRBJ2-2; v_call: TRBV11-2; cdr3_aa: CASSDGRNTNTGDLYF; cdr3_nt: TGTGCCAGCAGCGACGGGCGCAACACCAACACCGGGGACCTGTATTTT
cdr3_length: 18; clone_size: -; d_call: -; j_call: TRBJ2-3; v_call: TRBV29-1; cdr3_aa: CSGLELTRKPATTDTQYF; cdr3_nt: TGCAGCGGCCTAGAACTTACTCGTAAACCGGCTACCACAGATACGCAGTATTTT
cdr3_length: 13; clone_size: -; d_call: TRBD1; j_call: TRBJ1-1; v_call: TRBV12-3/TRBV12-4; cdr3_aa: CASNPRTGTEAFF; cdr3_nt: TGTGCCAGTAATCCCCGGACAGGGACTGAAGCTTTCTTT
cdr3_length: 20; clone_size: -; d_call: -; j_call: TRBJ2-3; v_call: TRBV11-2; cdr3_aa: CVSSLRGLVGLRVRTDTQYF; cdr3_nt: TGTGTCAGTAGCTTAAGGGGCCTAGTGGGATTGAGAGTCCGCACAGATACGCAGTATTTT
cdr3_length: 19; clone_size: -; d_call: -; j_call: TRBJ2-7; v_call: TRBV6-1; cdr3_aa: CTMSRVRFGRGGESYEQYF; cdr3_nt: TGTACCATGAGCAGGGTGAGATTCGGACGTGGGGGAGAATCCTACGAGCAGTACTTC
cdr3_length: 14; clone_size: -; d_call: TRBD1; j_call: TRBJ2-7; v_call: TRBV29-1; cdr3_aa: CSVTGTAATYGQYF; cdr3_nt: TGCAGCGTTACGGGGACAGCGGCAACATACGGGCAGTACTTC
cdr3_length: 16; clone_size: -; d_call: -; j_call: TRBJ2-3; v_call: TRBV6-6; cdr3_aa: CANSYSIPSGVDTQCF; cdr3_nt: TGTGCCAACAGTTACTCGATTCCAAGTGGGGTAGATACGCAGTGTTTT
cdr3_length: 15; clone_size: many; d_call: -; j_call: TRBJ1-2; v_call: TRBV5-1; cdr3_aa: CASSPGDSQAYGYTF; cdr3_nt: TGCGCCAGCAGCCCGGGGGACTCACAAGCCTATGGCTACACCTTC
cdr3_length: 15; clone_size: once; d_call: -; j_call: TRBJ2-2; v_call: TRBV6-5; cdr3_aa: CVSRLSGTNTGELFF; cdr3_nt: TGTGTCAGCAGACTATCAGGGACAAACACCGGGGAGCTGTTTTTT
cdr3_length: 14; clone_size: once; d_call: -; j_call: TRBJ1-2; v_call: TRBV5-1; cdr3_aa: CASSLQGINYGYTF; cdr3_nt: TGCGCCAGCAGCCTCCAGGGAATTAACTATGGCTACACGTTC
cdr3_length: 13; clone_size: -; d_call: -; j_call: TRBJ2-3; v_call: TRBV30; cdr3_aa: CAWSARELDTQYF; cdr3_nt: TGTGCCTGGAGTGCCAGGGAGCTAGATACGCAGTATTTT
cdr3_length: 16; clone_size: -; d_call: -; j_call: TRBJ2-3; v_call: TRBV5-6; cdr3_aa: CASSLLGTSNIDTQYF; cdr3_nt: TGTGCCAGCAGCTTGTTAGGCACCTCTAACATAGATACGCAGTATTTT
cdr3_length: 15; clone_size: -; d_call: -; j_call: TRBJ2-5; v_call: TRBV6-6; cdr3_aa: CASSYHAQGEESQYF; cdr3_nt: TGTGCCAGCAGTTACCATGCACAGGGTGAAGAGAGCCAGTACTTC
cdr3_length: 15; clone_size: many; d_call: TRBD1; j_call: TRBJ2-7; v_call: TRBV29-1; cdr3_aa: CSVEGPFTGGYEQYF; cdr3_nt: TGCAGCGTTGAGGGACCCTTTACAGGGGGCTACGAGCAGTACTTC
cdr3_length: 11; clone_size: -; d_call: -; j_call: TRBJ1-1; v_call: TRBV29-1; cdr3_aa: CGVAIDTKAFF; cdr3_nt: TGCGGCGTTGCAATAGACACTAAAGCTTTCTTT
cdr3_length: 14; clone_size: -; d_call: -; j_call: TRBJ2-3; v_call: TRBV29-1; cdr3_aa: CSVREQGPSDTQYF; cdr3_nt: TGCAGCGTTCGGGAGCAGGGTCCATCAGATACGCAGTATTTT
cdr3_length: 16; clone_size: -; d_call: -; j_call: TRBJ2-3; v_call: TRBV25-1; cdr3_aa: CATSELGPRVSDTQYF; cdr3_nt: TGTGCCACCAGTGAATTAGGCCCGCGGGTCTCAGATACGCAGTATTTT
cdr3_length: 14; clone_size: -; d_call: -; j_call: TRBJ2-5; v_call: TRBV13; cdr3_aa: CVSSLGPTGETQYF; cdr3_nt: TGTGTCAGCAGCTTAGGCCCGACCGGAGAGACCCAGTATTTC
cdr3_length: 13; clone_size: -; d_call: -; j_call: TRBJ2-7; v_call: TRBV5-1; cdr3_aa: CASSRTIPSEQYF; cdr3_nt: TGCGCCAGCAGCCGGACTATCCCCAGCGAGCAGTACTTC
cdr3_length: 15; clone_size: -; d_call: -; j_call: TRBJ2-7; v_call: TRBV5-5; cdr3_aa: CAGSPYGGGSYEQYF; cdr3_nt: TGTGCCGGCAGTCCCTACGGAGGGGGCTCCTACGAGCAGTATTTC
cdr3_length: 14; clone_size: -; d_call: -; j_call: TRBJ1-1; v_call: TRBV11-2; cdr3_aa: CASSFSQGGSEAFF; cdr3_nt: TGTGCCAGCAGCTTCTCACAGGGTGGGTCTGAAGCTTTCTTT